These 16 T cell receptor beta chains were all obtained from the same sample, sequenced in a study of shared clonotypes between healthy human individuals. Assay: immunoSEQ multiplex PCR; the TCRdb copy retains only in-frame clones and omits some. This sample carries a few million clones, 80% to 95% of them seen once, and the ten largest clones take 0.39%. The source material was naive CD4+ T cells from PBMCs. The subset here: CD45RA+ positively selected. The source of these receptors is a man younger than 30 in good health. Some clones in this sample may be carry-over from other donors' samples.

This clone was observed once. The J gene is TRBJ2-7, the V gene TRBV5-1; 8 positions agree with TRBD1. Trimming at V came to 1 base and at J to 2 bases, leaving 5 bases not matched to a gene. In germline, CDR1 is SGHRS, CDR2 YFSETQ. CDR3 length: 15 residues. The CDR3 DNA reads TGCGCCAGCAGCTTGTACACAGGGGGAGCCTACGAGCAGTACTTC. It specifies CASSLYTGGAYEQYF.

The gene calls are TRBV2 and TRBJ2-7; the match to TRBD2 covers 7 bases. The CDR3 is 15 amino acids. The ends lost 3 bases at V and 0 bases at J; junction bases unmatched: 5. The germline V gene encodes CDR1 SNHLY and CDR2 FYNNEI. The CDR3 nucleotides read TGTGCCAGCAGTGAGATAGCGGGCGGCTCCTACGAGCAGTACTTC. Translating gives CASSEIAGGSYEQYF.

The genes are TRBV2 and TRBJ2-7; 10 nucleotides match TRBD2. Trimming cost V 3 bases and J 5 bases; bases outside gene matches: 7. The CDR3 covers 15 residues. In germline, CDR1 is SNHLY, CDR2 FYNNEI. The CDR3, as DNA: TGTGCCAGCAGTGAGACCCTAGCGGGAGCCCACGAGCAGTACTTC. The encoded protein is CASSETLAGAHEQYF.

On this clone itself: Other DNA sequences in the sample encode the same CDR3. The rearrangement uses TRBV7-3 and TRBJ2-1, with D perhaps TRBD2 (5 bases). Germline V gene data show CDR1 as SGHTA and CDR2 as FQGTGA. The CDR3 has 15 residues. The V and J ends lost 4 bases and 0 bases respectively, with 10 bases between them. CDR3 region: CASSSPGSSYNEQFF. CDR3 nucleotide sequence: TGTGCCAGCAGCTCCCCGGGGAGCTCCTACAATGAGCAGTTCTTC.

The chain joins TRBV2 to TRBJ2-5; 7 bases are shared with TRBD1. Looked up from germline, CDR1 is SNHLY and CDR2 is FYNNEI. The CDR3 has 14 amino acids. V trimming: 4 bases; J trimming: 2 bases; junction bases outside the gene matches: 4. CDR3 in DNA: TGTGCCAGCAGTGTACAGGGGTGGCAAGAGACCCAGTACTTC. It encodes CASSVQGWQETQYF. The complete variable domain, with remaining parts taken from reference TRBV2 and TRBJ2-5, reads EPEVTQTPSHQVTQMGQEVILRCVPISNHLYFYWYRQILGQKVEFLVSFYNNEISEKSEIFDDQFSVERPDGSNFTLKIRSTKLEDSAMYFCASSVQGWQETQYFGPGTRLLVL.

Note on this clone: Compared with germline, one end of the junction differs, possibly owing to a read error. This chain links TRBV11-2 with TRBJ2-5; either TRBD1 or TRBD2 may supply D (5 bases each). This CDR3 has 11 amino acids. Germline V gives CDR1 SGHAT, CDR2 FQNNGV. CDR3 protein: CASSGSRDHHF. The DNA for the CDR3 is TGTGCCAGCAGCGGTTCCCGGGACCACCACTTC.

This rearrangement joins TRBV30 to TRBJ2-5; 10 bases line up with TRBD1. This CDR3 comprises 14 residues. The V gene's germline CDR1 is GTSNPN and CDR2 SVGIG (reference sequence). Trimming cost V 5 bases and J 5 bases; bases outside gene matches: 8. The CDR3 loop is CAWFSGTGEETQYF. The CDR3 DNA reads TGTGCCTGGTTTTCCGGGACAGGGGAGGAGACCCAGTACTTC.

The V call is TRBV28, the J call TRBJ2-1; weak D call: TRBD2 (5 bases). Germline V gene data show CDR1 as MDHEN and CDR2 as SYDVKM. V lost 3 bases and J lost 4, with 16 bases in between. There are 16 residues in the CDR3. CDR3 loop: CASSFIRATGYNEQFF. The CDR3 DNA reads TGTGCCAGCAGTTTCATTCGGGCCACGGGATACAATGAGCAGTTCTTC. The complete variable domain, with remaining parts taken from reference TRBV28 and TRBJ2-1, reads DVKVTQSSRYLVKRTGEKVFLECVQDMDHENMFWYRQDPGLGLRLIYFSYDVKMKEKGDIPEGYSVSREKKERFSLILESASTNQTSMYLCASSFIRATGYNEQFFGPGTRLTVL.

The chain carries TRBV11-3 and TRBJ2-2, with D unclear. Looked up from germline, CDR1 is SGHNT and CDR2 is YENEEA. Trimming removed 4 bases at V and 3 bases at J, with 6 bases between. The CDR3 contains 13 residues. Here the CDR3 reads CASSSRHTGELFF. CDR3 sequence (DNA): TGTGCCAGCAGCTCCAGACACACCGGGGAGCTGTTTTTT.

The genes are TRBV7-9 and TRBJ2-6; the D gene is possibly TRBD1 (6 bases). Per germline, CDR1 SEHNR and CDR2 FQNEAQ (reference sequence). V was pared by 6 bases and J by 0 bases, with 15 bases between. There are 17 residues in the CDR3. CDR3 nucleotides: TGTGCCAGCAGTCTCCGGGACAAACTCTCTGGGGCCAACGTCCTGACTTTC. Its translation is CASSLRDKLSGANVLTF.

The chain uses TRBV18 and TRBJ1-1; the D gene is possibly TRBD1 (6 bases). This CDR3 region has 15 residues. The V gene's germline CDR1 is KGHSH and CDR2 LQKENI. V was shortened by 5 bases and J by 8 bases, with 21 bases between the two germline ends. The CDR3, as DNA: TGTGCCAGCTCATCTATGGGGGGGGCTGAAGCCGAAGCTTTCTTT. This sequence encodes CASSSMGGAEAEAFF.

The chain combines TRBV30 with TRBJ1-6; weak D call: TRBD1 (6 bases). Trimming cost V 0 bases and J 8 bases, with 11 bases left between them. The CDR3 has 14 amino acids. Germline V gives CDR1 GTSNPN, CDR2 SVGIG (reference sequence). CDR3 in DNA: TGTGCCTGGAGTGTATACAGGGAGGATTCACCCCTCCACTTT. Translation gives CAWSVYREDSPLHF.

Written as DNA, the CDR3 is TGCAGCGTTGAAGATCGAGCTGAGCAGTTCTTC. Amino acids: CSVEDRAEQFF. The chain combines TRBV29-1 with TRBJ2-1; no firm D call. V was pared by 0 bases and J by 9 bases, with 6 bases between. This CDR3 has 11 residues. From germline, CDR1 is SQVTM and CDR2 ANQGSEA.

In the case of this clone: Distinct nucleotide sequences in the sample also encode this CDR3. This chain joins TRBV5-1 and TRBJ1-1, with a weak D call TRBD1 (6 bases). Germline V gene sequence: CDR1 SGHRS, CDR2 YFSETQ. The V end lost 2 bases, the J end lost 1 base, and 9 bases lay between the germline ends. This CDR3 is 14 amino acids long. CDR3 sequence (DNA): TGCGCCAGCAGCTTACAGGGTACGAACACTGAAGCTTTCTTT. Amino acid sequence: CASSLQGTNTEAFF.

This chain uses TRBV7-6 with TRBJ1-1; a possible D gene is TRBD1 (6 bases). Trimming removed 5 bases from V and 9 bases from J, with 16 bases in between. The CDR3 is 13 amino acids. Germline V gene sequence: CDR1 SGHVS, CDR2 FNYEAQ. The DNA for the CDR3 is TGTGCCAGCAGCATAACGGACAGCTCGCAAGCTTTCTTT. Protein sequence: CASSITDSSQAFF. Variable domain in full (rest from reference TRBV7-6 and TRBJ1-1): GAGVSQSPRYKVTKRGQDVALRCDPISGHVSLYWYRQALGQGPEFLTYFNYEAQQDKSGLPNDRFSAERPEGSISTLTIQRTEQRDSAMYRCASSITDSSQAFFGQGTRLTVV.

The chain couples TRBV7-2 to TRBJ1-2; 12 bases line up with TRBD1. The J segment lost 4 bases and the V segment lost 5 bases, leaving 5 bases of the junction unmatched. The CDR3 runs to 15 residues. Germline CDR1 is SGHTA and CDR2 is FQGNSA. The CDR3 is CASSAGQGAGYGYTF. The CDR3 nucleotides are TGTGCCAGCAGCGCGGGACAGGGGGCAGGCTATGGCTACACCTTC.